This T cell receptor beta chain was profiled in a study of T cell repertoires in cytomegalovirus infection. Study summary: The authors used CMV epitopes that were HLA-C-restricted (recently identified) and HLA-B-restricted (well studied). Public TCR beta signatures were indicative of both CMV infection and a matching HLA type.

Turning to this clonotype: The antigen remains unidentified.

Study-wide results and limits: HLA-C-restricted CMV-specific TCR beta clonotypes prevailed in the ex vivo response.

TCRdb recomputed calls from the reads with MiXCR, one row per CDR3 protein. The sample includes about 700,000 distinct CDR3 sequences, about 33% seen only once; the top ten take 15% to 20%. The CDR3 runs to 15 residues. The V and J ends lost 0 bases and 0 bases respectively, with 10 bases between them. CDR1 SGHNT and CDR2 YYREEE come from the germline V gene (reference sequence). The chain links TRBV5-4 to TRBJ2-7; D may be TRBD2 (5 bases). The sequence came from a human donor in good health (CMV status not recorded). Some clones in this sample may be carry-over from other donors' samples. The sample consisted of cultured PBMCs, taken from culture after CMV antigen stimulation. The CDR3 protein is CASSLGRDSSYEQYF. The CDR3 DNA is TGTGCCAGCAGCTTGGGCCGGGATTCCTCCTACGAGCAGTACTTC.